A selection of T cell receptor beta chains follows, all from one sample in a study of T-cell reconstitution after alpha-beta-depleted transplantation in children. Each CDR3 protein gets one entry after TCRdb re-called the PCR reads with MiXCR. The sample shows fewer than 750,000 distinct CDR3 sequences, 25% to 30% of them seen only once. Sequences were derived from PBMCs, sampled before TCRalphabeta/CD19-depleted stem cell transplant. All receptors come from a boy less than two years old with Wiskott-Aldrich syndrome, due to receive a stem cell transplant. The conserved cysteine and the conserved F or W are not part of the CDR3 here.

TRBJ2-7	TRBV29-1	SVRRTIMGDEQY
TRBJ2-1	TRBV11-2	ASSFRELAGVFDEQF
TRBJ2-2	TRBV27	ASSYLGDKLF
TRBJ2-4	TRBV20-1	SAPPRAKNIQY
TRBJ2-5	TRBV7-9	ASSSRLGDRDGETQY
TRBJ2-2	TRBV18	ASSPRGLAGAGELF
TRBJ2-1	TRBV5-1	ASSLRLAGVPYNEQF
TRBJ2-1	TRBV21-1	ASILGLATNEQF
TRBJ1-1	TRBV7-2	ASSLGFRGGTEAF
TRBJ2-3	TRBV4-1	ASSLRLTGTGSDTQY
TRBJ2-5	TRBV20-1	SAPTGTGRYTQY
TRBJ2-7	TRBV12-3/TRBV12-4	ASSLLSGGGISYEQY
TRBJ2-7	TRBV4-1	ASSHPDSYEQY
TRBJ2-5	TRBV12-3/TRBV12-4	ASSEGTSTRETQY
TRBJ1-1	TRBV5-1	ASSFNTVNTEAF
TRBJ2-2	TRBV7-8	ASSKTHSGGELF
TRBJ2-5	TRBV5-5	ASRLVGLAGSRETQY
TRBJ1-1	TRBV4-2	ASSQASSTEAF
TRBJ1-2	TRBV15	ATSRDRPVLGGYT
TRBJ1-5	TRBV4-1	AGSPLGQGQTQPQH
TRBJ1-1	TRBV5-8	ASRSGTDTQAF
TRBJ2-7	TRBV10-2	ASSEGQGDTYEQY
TRBJ2-7	TRBV28	ASSYSTDYKQY
TRBJ1-4	TRBV2	ASSERSGAANEKLF
TRBJ2-7	TRBV7-9	ASSPLQRAYEQY
TRBJ2-2	TRBV5-1	ASKLELSIGGELF
TRBJ2-2	TRBV5-1	ASSFSAGLAGELF
TRBJ1-5	TRBV20-1	SARATGTSNQPQH
TRBJ2-7	TRBV5-1	ASSFRPQAQIEQY
TRBJ2-5	TRBV28	ASSSWTSGRETQY
TRBJ2-1	TRBV20-1	SATRDFPLYNEQF
TRBJ2-2	TRBV30	AWSEDTGELF
TRBJ2-6	TRBV6-2/TRBV6-3	ASSYWGRTVGANVLT
TRBJ2-7	TRBV20-1	SALGHPEQY
TRBJ2-7	TRBV29-1	SVVSVGDEQY
TRBJ2-1	TRBV19	ASSMGNYNEQF
TRBJ2-1	TRBV20-1	SALAGGVYNEQF